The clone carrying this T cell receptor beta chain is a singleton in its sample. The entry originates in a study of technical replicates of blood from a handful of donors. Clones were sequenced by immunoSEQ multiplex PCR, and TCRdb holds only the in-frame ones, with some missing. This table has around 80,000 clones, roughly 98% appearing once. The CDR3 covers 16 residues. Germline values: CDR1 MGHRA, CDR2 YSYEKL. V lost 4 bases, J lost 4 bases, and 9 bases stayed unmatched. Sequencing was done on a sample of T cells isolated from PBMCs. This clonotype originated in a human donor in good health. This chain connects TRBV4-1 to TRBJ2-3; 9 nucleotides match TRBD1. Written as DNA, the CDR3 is TGCGCCAGCAGCCCCGGAGGGGGACAGGGATCAGATACGCAGTATTTT. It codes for CASSPGGGQGSDTQYF.